These 23 T cell receptor beta chains share one sample of origin, sequenced in a study of Ad26.COV2.S vaccination and SARS-CoV-2 variants. Treatment noted: roughly 18 received Ad26.COV2.S at low or high dose, single or two shots; about 5 received placebo; per-sample allocation not given. Following the first vaccine or placebo injection, samples were taken on day 63. The assay was immunoSEQ multiplex PCR, and TCRdb's table has in-frame clones only and misses some. The sample contains roughly 240,000 clones, roughly 90% of which appear only once. Sequencing used peripheral blood, obtained in a trial of Ad26.COV2.S vaccine versus placebo. These receptors all stem from a person between 18 and 65 years old who received the Ad26.COV2.S COVID-19 vaccine or a placebo.

The chain couples TRBV19 to TRBJ2-1; no reliable D call. The ends were cut back, 3 bases at V and 7 bases at J, with 7 bases in the middle. Germline-derived CDR1 and CDR2 are LNHDA and SQIVND (reference sequence). There are 12 residues in the CDR3. The CDR3 nucleotides are TGTGCCAGTAGTATGTTCGGGAATGAGCAGTTCTTC. Encoded protein: CASSMFGNEQFF.

V is TRBV5-1 and J is TRBJ1-4; no clear D gene. Trimming stripped 4 bases from V and 2 bases from J, with 9 bases between. This CDR3 comprises 14 residues. Per germline, CDR1 SGHRS and CDR2 YFSETQ. CDR3 in DNA: TGCGCCAGCAGCGTGACGGCGACTAATGAAAAACTGTTTTTT. This sequence encodes CASSVTATNEKLFF.

The CDR3 here is CASSSMDSQETQYF. CDR3 nucleotide sequence: TGTGCCAGCAGCTCTATGGACAGCCAAGAGACCCAGTACTTC. V is TRBV5-4 and J is TRBJ2-5; D may be TRBD1 (6 bases). From germline, CDR1 is SGHNT and CDR2 YYREEE (reference sequence). V was pared by 3 bases and J by 1 base, with 10 bases between. This CDR3 has 14 amino acids. Full variable domain (missing parts from reference TRBV5-4 and TRBJ2-5): ETGVTQSPTHLIKTRGQQVTLRCSSQSGHNTVSWYQQALGQGPQFIFQYYREEENGRGNFPPRFSGLQFPNYSSELNVNALELDDSALYLCASSSMDSQETQYFGPGTRLLVL.

This clone was counted a few times. CDR3 in amino acids: CASSEAGDSPLHF. The CDR3 nucleotides read TGTGCCAGCAGTGAAGCCGGGGATTCACCCCTCCACTTT. V gene TRBV25-1 combines with J gene TRBJ1-6; D gene uncertain. Trimming cost V 2 bases and J 8 bases, with 7 bases left between them. From germline, CDR1 is MGHDK and CDR2 SYGVNS. This CDR3 is built from 13 residues.

This chain connects TRBV11-1 to TRBJ2-1; 15 bases line up with TRBD2. The germline V gene has CDR1 SGHAT and CDR2 FQDESV (reference sequence). V lost 5 bases and J lost 8; bases outside the gene matches: 4. The CDR3 consists of 15 residues. The CDR3 loop is CASSRTSGGAYEQFF. Here the CDR3 DNA reads TGTGCCAGCAGCAGGACTAGCGGGGGGGCCTATGAGCAGTTCTTC.

The V gene is TRBV7-2, the J gene TRBJ1-2; 7 bases fit TRBD1. The germline CDR1 and CDR2 sequences are SGHTA and FQGNSA. This CDR3 has 16 residues. Trimming removed 5 bases from V and 0 bases from J; junction bases left unmatched: 9. CDR3 sequence: CASSPTQGIPNYGYTF. The CDR3 DNA reads as TGTGCCAGCAGCCCCACACAGGGGATACCTAACTATGGCTACACCTTC.

This clone showed up just once. The chain is built from TRBV28 and TRBJ2-5; 11 bases align to TRBD2. Losses at the gene ends were 2 bases for V and 2 bases for J; bases not matched to a gene: 1. From germline, CDR1 is MDHEN and CDR2 SYDVKM. The CDR3 consists of 15 residues. CDR3 nucleotide sequence: TGTGCCAGCAGTTTACTAGCGGGGGGTCAAGAGACCCAGTACTTC. This gives the protein CASSLLAGGQETQYF.

The chain employs TRBV28 and TRBJ2-5; the D is unclear. The germline V and J ends were trimmed by 2 bases and 2 bases, with 9 bases remaining between them. This CDR3 has 14 amino acids. The germline gives CDR1 MDHEN, CDR2 SYDVKM. The CDR3: CASSLENGQETQYF. The DNA of the CDR3 is TGTGCCAGCAGTTTAGAGAATGGACAAGAGACCCAGTACTTC. Combining the CDR3 with reference TRBV28 and TRBJ2-5 gives the whole variable domain DVKVTQSSRYLVKRTGEKVFLECVQDMDHENMFWYRQDPGLGLRLIYFSYDVKMKEKGDIPEGYSVSREKKERFSLILESASTNQTSMYLCASSLENGQETQYFGPGTRLLVL.

V is TRBV27 and J is TRBJ1-6; 8 bases agree with TRBD1. Losses at the gene ends were 3 bases for V and 7 bases for J; bases not matched to a gene: 14. The CDR3 covers 18 residues. The germline V gene has CDR1 MNHEY and CDR2 SMNVEV (reference sequence). The CDR3 loop is CASSFGRGPSILNSPLHF. The CDR3 nucleotides read TGTGCCAGCAGTTTCGGCAGGGGGCCTTCCATTCTGAATTCACCCCTCCACTTT.

This clone was seen once. V usage is TRBV28 and J usage is TRBJ2-5, with D possibly matching TRBD2 (5 bases). Looked up from germline, CDR1 is MDHEN and CDR2 is SYDVKM. The length of the CDR3 is 14 residues. V was clipped by 3 bases and J by 5 bases, with 13 bases between them. For the CDR3, the DNA is TGTGCCAGCAGTTTGCCTAGGGCGGGTGAGACCCAGTACTTC. Translation: CASSLPRAGETQYF. Complete variable domain (other parts from reference TRBV28 and TRBJ2-5): DVKVTQSSRYLVKRTGEKVFLECVQDMDHENMFWYRQDPGLGLRLIYFSYDVKMKEKGDIPEGYSVSREKKERFSLILESASTNQTSMYLCASSLPRAGETQYFGPGTRLLVL.

The chain links TRBV25-1 to TRBJ2-1; maybe TRBD1 (5 bases). The length of the CDR3 is 13 residues. CDR1 MGHDK and CDR2 SYGVNS come from the germline V gene. Trimming stripped 2 bases from V and 9 bases from J, with 11 bases between. The CDR3 DNA is TGTGCCAGCAGTGAAGGACATCCCCGTGAGCAGTTCTTC. Amino acid sequence: CASSEGHPREQFF.

This chain uses TRBV9 with TRBJ2-3; D may be TRBD1 (7 bases). Looked up from germline, CDR1 is SGDLS and CDR2 is YYNGEE. V lost 4 bases to trimming and J lost 0 bases, with 21 bases between them. This CDR3 has 18 amino acids. The CDR3: CASSRGAGQLSSTDTQYF. CDR3 in DNA: TGTGCCAGCAGCAGAGGGGCGGGACAGCTTTCTAGCACAGATACGCAGTATTTT.

The chain recombines TRBV11-2 with TRBJ2-7; the D gene could be TRBD1 or TRBD2 (5 bases each). Looked up from germline, CDR1 is SGHAT and CDR2 is FQNNGV. The CDR3 spans 14 residues. Deletions cut 5 bases from V and 6 bases from J, with 17 bases between. This CDR3 is CASSMGDTYSEQYF. CDR3 DNA: TGTGCCAGCAGCATGGGGGATACCTACTCCGAGCAGTACTTC.

V gene TRBV27 combines with J gene TRBJ1-2, with D unresolved. V lost 3 bases and J 1 base, leaving 6 bases between the germline ends. The CDR3 spans 13 residues. Germline CDR1 reads MNHEY; CDR2 reads SMNVEV (reference sequence). The CDR3 DNA reads TGTGCCAGCAGTTTCCGGGTTAACTATGGCTACACCTTC. Translating gives CASSFRVNYGYTF.

Here the CDR3 reads CASSQGTGYGYTF. The CDR3 bases are TGTGCCAGCAGCCAGGGGACGGGCTATGGCTACACCTTC. The J gene is TRBJ1-2, the V gene TRBV3-1 (or the pseudogene TRBV3-2); D might be TRBD1 (5 bases). Germline V lookup: CDR1 LGHDT, CDR2 YNNKEL (reference sequence). V was clipped by 3 bases and J by 4 bases, with 9 bases between them. The CDR3 spans 13 residues.

This chain uses TRBV23-1 with TRBJ2-7; 9 bases are a match to TRBD2. TRBV23-1 is an ORF; its function is uncertain. Losses at the gene ends were 3 bases for V and 3 bases for J; bases not matched to a gene: 27. This CDR3 spans 22 amino acids. The CDR3 region has the DNA TGCGCCAGCAGTCATAGTGGCGGGGGGGCAGGGGGACAGCGGGAGGATCACTACGAGCAGTACTTC. This encodes CASSHSGGGAGGQREDHYEQYF.

The chain employs TRBV7-9 and TRBJ2-5; no clear D gene. CDR1 and CDR2 from the germline V gene are SEHNR and FQNEAQ (reference sequence). CDR3 size: 12 residues. Trimming took off 3 bases at V and 0 bases at J, with 2 bases between the two ends. CDR3 coding DNA: TGTGCCAGCAGCTTCCACCAAGAGACCCAGTACTTC. Protein sequence: CASSFHQETQYF.

J is TRBJ2-2 and V is TRBV11-2; TRBD1 or TRBD2 may be the D gene (6 bases each). CDR3 length: 16 amino acids. V lost 0 bases, J lost 7 bases, and 15 bases lay in between. The V gene's germline CDR1 is SGHAT and CDR2 FQNNGV. This CDR3 reads CASSLDVGGSGGELFF. The CDR3 DNA sequence: TGTGCCAGCAGCTTAGATGTAGGGGGGTCGGGCGGGGAGCTGTTTTTT.

This rearrangement joins TRBV6-2 or TRBV6-3 to TRBJ2-3; weak D call: TRBD1 (6 bases). The CDR3 is made up of 14 amino acids. Trimming took off 5 bases at V and 2 bases at J, with 11 bases between the two ends. Germline V gene data show CDR1 as MNHEY and CDR2 as SVGEGT. Here the CDR3 DNA reads TGTGCCAGCAGTGCAGGGGCCGACACAGATACGCAGTATTTT. It is translated as CASSAGADTDTQYF.

The chain joins TRBV6-2 or TRBV6-3 to TRBJ2-1; D is perhaps TRBD1 (6 bases). V lost 5 bases to trimming and J lost 9 bases, with 14 bases between them. CDR1 and CDR2 (germline): MNHEY, SVGEGT. This CDR3 spans 13 amino acids. The CDR3 DNA is TGTGCCAGCAGTCGACACACAGGGAGTGAGCAGTTCTTC. Residues: CASSRHTGSEQFF.

CDR3 residues: CAISEGRGNQPQHF. The CDR3 DNA reads as TGTGCCATCAGTGAGGGCAGGGGTAACCAGCCCCAGCATTTT. The chain employs TRBV10-3 and TRBJ1-5, with D possibly TRBD1 on 6 matching bases. The CDR3 length is 14 residues. V was pared by 2 bases and J by 7 bases, with 12 bases between. Per the germline V gene, CDR1 is ENHRY and CDR2 is SYGVKD.

This chain joins TRBV15 and TRBJ2-7, with a weak D call TRBD2 (5 bases). This CDR3 spans 14 amino acids. V was clipped by 1 base and J by 7 bases, with 14 bases between them. Germline-derived CDR1 and CDR2 are LNHNV and YYDKDF (reference sequence). CDR3 loop: CATSRARASGEQYF. CDR3 bases: TGTGCCACCAGCAGAGCGAGGGCCTCGGGGGAGCAGTACTTC.

This clone was detected a few times. The V gene is TRBV30, the J gene TRBJ2-7; TRBD2 is a possible D gene (6 bases). The germline CDR1 and CDR2 sequences are GTSNPN and SVGIG (reference sequence). This CDR3 region has 14 residues. V was cut by 4 bases and J by 1 base, with 14 bases left in between. As DNA, the CDR3 is TGTGCCTGGACGTTAGGCGGGGCTTCCTACGAGCAGTACTTC. Its protein is CAWTLGGASYEQYF.